Listed below are T cell receptor beta chains from one sample, sequenced in a study of shared clonotypes between healthy human individuals. Method: immunoSEQ multiplex PCR; TCRdb's copy keeps in-frame clones and lacks some. The sample carries about 600,000 clones, 98% recorded once. The sample consisted of naive CD8+ T cells sorted from blood. The source is a man aged 30 to 45 in good health. CDR3s include the opening cysteine and the closing phenylalanine or tryptophan. Fields, in order: D gene, J gene, V gene, clone size, CDR3 DNA, CDR3 protein. D genes are given only for firm matches. Size is omitted from some rows. Given values are once, few, many or a class for expanded clones.

>NA|TRBJ2-1|TRBV29-1|NA
TGCAGCGAAATCCGGGACACAAAACACAATGAGCAGTTCTTC
CSEIRDTKHNEQFF
>NA|TRBJ2-1|TRBV27|NA
TGTGCCAGCAGTCCTCTCGAGCCCGTGGTGTACAATGAGCAGTTCTTC
CASSPLEPVVYNEQFF
>TRBD1|TRBJ2-5|TRBV11-2|NA
TGTGCCAGCAGCTTAGGGGACAGGGGATGGGAGACCCAGTACTTC
CASSLGDRGWETQYF
>TRBD2|TRBJ2-1|TRBV15|once
TGTGCCACCAGCAGAGTGCGGGAGGGCCGTAATTGGCAGTTCTTC
CATSRVREGRNWQFF
>NA|TRBJ1-5|TRBV5-5|NA
TGTGCCAGCAGCCACCCAGGGTTCAATCAGCCCCAGCATTTT
CASSHPGFNQPQHF
>NA|TRBJ2-2|TRBV19|NA
TGTGCCAGTAGTGGGTCAGGGCACACCGGGGAGCTGTTTTTT
CASSGSGHTGELFF
>TRBD1|TRBJ2-5|TRBV28|NA
TGTGCCAGCAGTCCATTGGGACAGACCCAAGAGACCCAGTACTTC
CASSPLGQTQETQYF
>NA|TRBJ2-7|TRBV6-6|NA
TGTGCCGTCAAGGGTGACCGGTGGGACGAGCAGTACTTC
CAVKGDRWDEQYF
>NA|TRBJ1-1|TRBV11-2|once
TGTGCCAGCAGCTCAGAGAACACTGAAGCTTTCTTT
CASSSENTEAFF
>NA|TRBJ1-1|TRBV20-1|NA
TGCAGTGCTGGGGAGGACACTGAAGCTTTCTTT
CSAGEDTEAFF
>NA|TRBJ2-3|TRBV5-6|NA
TGTGCCAGCAGACCGAGGGGGGCCACAGATACGCAGTATTTT
CASRPRGATDTQYF
>TRBD1|TRBJ1-5|TRBV7-2|NA
TGTGCCAGCAGCCAAGGGGGCCACCAGCGGGGGCAGCCCCAGCATTTT
CASSQGGHQRGQPQHF
>TRBD1|TRBJ2-3|TRBV18|NA
TGTGCCAGCTCACCTCTTGGGACAGGGGGCCCGGATACGCAGTATTTT
CASSPLGTGGPDTQYF
>NA|TRBJ1-2|TRBV10-3|NA
TGTGCCATCAGTGAGTCGATTTCCGGGACCGGCTATGGCTACACCTTC
CAISESISGTGYGYTF
>TRBD2|TRBJ2-7|TRBV4-1|NA
TGCGCCAGCAGCCAACTATTGACGAGTAGCAGCGGGAGTGCGTCCTACGAGCAGTACTTC
CASSQLLTSSSGSASYEQYF
>NA|TRBJ1-4|TRBV7-8|NA
TGTGCCAGCAGGGGAGGTGCGATTAATGAAAAACTGTTTTTT
CASRGGAINEKLFF
>NA|TRBJ1-1|TRBV5-1|once
TGCGCCAGCAGCTTGGCCAGAGGAGGGAACACTGAAGCTTTCTTT
CASSLARGGNTEAFF
>TRBD1|TRBJ1-1|TRBV6-1|NA
TGTGCCAGCAGTGCATCTACAGGGGGAACTGAAGCTTTCTTT
CASSASTGGTEAFF
>NA|TRBJ2-3|TRBV2|NA
TGTGCCAGCCATGGCCCCCAGTTCCTCGTACGCGAGGTAACAGATACGCAGTATTTT
CASHGPQFLVREVTDTQYF
>NA|TRBJ1-1|TRBV13|NA
TGTGCCAGCAGCCCCGAGGGGATTCTCCTAACTGAAGCTTTCTTT
CASSPEGILLTEAFF
>NA|TRBJ2-7|TRBV18|few
TGTGCCAGCTCACCAGAGGGCGAGGACGAGCAGTACTTC
CASSPEGEDEQYF
>NA|TRBJ1-2|TRBV7-6|NA
TGTGCCAGCAGCTCGGGGGAAGGACGGCTTAACTATGGCTACACCTTC
CASSSGEGRLNYGYTF
>TRBD1|TRBJ2-7|TRBV5-1|NA
TGCGCCAGCAGCTACAGGGGCTCGGGGTACGAGCAGTACTTC
CASSYRGSGYEQYF
>NA|TRBJ1-5|TRBV19|NA
TGTGCCAGTAGTGGTGGTGACGGGGGCGCGTACCAGCCCCAGCATTTT
CASSGGDGGAYQPQHF
>NA|TRBJ2-1|TRBV25-1|once
TGTGCCAGCAGTGGGAGGAGGGATGAGCAGTTCTTC
CASSGRRDEQFF
>TRBD1|TRBJ2-7|TRBV2|once
TGTGCCAGCAGCCAGGGGGTTAATACCTACGAGCAGTACTTC
CASSQGVNTYEQYF
>NA|TRBJ2-7|TRBV9|NA
TGTGCCAGCAGAGGGACGGCGGGGGAGCAGTACTTC
CASRGTAGEQYF
>NA|TRBJ1-5|TRBV9|NA
TGTGCCAGCAGCGTAGATCCGACGGTTCCTCAGCCCCAGCATTTT
CASSVDPTVPQPQHF
>NA|TRBJ1-2|TRBV28|NA
TGTGCCAGCAGTTTAGCGGGGTCCAGATCCGGCTACACCTTC
CASSLAGSRSGYTF
>NA|TRBJ2-3|TRBV11-2|once
TGTGCCAGCAGCTCACGAGACAGGCCCCGTGCTAGCACAGATACGCAGTATTTT
CASSSRDRPRASTDTQYF
>NA|TRBJ1-2|TRBV7-2|once
TGTGCCAGCAGCTTAGCTGTGGCTGGACCTTATGGCTACACCTTC
CASSLAVAGPYGYTF
>NA|TRBJ2-1|TRBV27|NA
TGTGCCAGCCGACCCCGGCGCCTGGCCGATGAGCAGTTCTTC
CASRPRRLADEQFF
>TRBD1|TRBJ2-7|TRBV4-1|NA
TGCGCCAGCAGCCGGACAGGGAAGGAGCAGTACTTC
CASSRTGKEQYF